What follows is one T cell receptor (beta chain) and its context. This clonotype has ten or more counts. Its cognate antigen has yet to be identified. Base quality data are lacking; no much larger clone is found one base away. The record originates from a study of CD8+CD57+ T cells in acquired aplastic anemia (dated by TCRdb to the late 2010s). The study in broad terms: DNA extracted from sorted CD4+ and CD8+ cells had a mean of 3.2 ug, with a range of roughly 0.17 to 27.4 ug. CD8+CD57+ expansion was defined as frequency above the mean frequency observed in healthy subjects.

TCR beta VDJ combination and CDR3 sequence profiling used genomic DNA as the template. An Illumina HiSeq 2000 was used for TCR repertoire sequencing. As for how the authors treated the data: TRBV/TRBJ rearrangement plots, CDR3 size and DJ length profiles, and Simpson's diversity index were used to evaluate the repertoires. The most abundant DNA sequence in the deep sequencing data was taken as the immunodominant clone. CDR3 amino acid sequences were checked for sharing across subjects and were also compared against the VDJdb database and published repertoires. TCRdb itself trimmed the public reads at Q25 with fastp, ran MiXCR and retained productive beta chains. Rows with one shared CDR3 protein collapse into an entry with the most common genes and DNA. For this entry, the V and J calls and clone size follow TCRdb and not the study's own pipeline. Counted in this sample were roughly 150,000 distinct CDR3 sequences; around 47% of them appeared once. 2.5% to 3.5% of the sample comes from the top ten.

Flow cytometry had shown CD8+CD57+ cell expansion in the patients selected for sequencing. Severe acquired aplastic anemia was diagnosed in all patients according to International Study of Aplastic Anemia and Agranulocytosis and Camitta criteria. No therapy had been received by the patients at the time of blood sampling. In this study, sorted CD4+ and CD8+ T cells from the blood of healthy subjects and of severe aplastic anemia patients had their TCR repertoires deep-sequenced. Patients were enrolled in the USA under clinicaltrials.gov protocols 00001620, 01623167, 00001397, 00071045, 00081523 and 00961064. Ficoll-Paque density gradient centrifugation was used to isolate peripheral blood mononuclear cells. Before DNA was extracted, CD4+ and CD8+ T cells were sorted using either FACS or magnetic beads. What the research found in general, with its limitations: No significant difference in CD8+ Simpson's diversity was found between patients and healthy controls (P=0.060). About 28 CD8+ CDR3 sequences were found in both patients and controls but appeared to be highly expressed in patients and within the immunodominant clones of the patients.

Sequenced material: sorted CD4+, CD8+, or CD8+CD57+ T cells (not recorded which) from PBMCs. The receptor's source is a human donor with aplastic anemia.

The encoded CDR3 is CASSLAGAGEKLFF. The nucleotides read TGCGCCAGCAGCTTGGCTGGGGCGGGGGAAAAACTGTTTTTT. The rearrangement joined TRBV5-1 to TRBJ1-4, with TRBD1 perhaps the D gene, on 5 matching bases. Trimming at the junction amounts to 0 bases on V and 8 bases on J, and the germline ends lie 11 bases apart. Looking up the germline V gene yields CDR1 SGHRS and CDR2 YFSETQ. Reading from cysteine to phenylalanine, the CDR3 counts 14 amino acids. The read is trimmed to its CDR3 DNA, 42 bases read in frame from base 1.